This T cell receptor beta chain was captured by sequencing in a study of blood T cell repertoires in COVID-19. The wider study: Acute-phase and convalescent COVID-19 samples originated in the United States, Italy and Spain.

This clone occurred a few times. How the authors handled the data: By means of reference gene primer amplification, nucleated cell counts were estimated. The method was immunoSEQ multiplex PCR; TCRdb's version includes in-frame clones alone and lacks a portion of them. The V and J calls and clone size were taken over from that table, and D and trimming were inferred from the DNA. The sample gives some 340,000 clones, about 85% of which show up once; 3% to 4.5% is in the top ten. This CDR3 has 14 residues. Germline CDR1 reads SNHLY; CDR2 reads FYNNEI. The V segment lost 2 bases and the J segment 8 bases; nucleotides outside the gene matches: 4.

This chain uses TRBV2 with TRBJ1-4; 8 bases agree with TRBD1. The TCR originated in a woman aged 18-30 years with acute or convalescent COVID-19. The sample taken for sequencing was peripheral blood. The CDR3 nucleotides read TGTGCCAGCAGTGAACCAGGGGGCGGGGAAAAACTGTTTTTT. Amino acids: CASSEPGGGEKLFF. Filled out from reference TRBV2 and TRBJ1-4, the complete variable domain reads EPEVTQTPSHQVTQMGQEVILRCVPISNHLYFYWYRQILGQKVEFLVSFYNNEISEKSEIFDDQFSVERPDGSNFTLKIRSTKLEDSAMYFCASSEPGGGEKLFFGSGTQLSVL.